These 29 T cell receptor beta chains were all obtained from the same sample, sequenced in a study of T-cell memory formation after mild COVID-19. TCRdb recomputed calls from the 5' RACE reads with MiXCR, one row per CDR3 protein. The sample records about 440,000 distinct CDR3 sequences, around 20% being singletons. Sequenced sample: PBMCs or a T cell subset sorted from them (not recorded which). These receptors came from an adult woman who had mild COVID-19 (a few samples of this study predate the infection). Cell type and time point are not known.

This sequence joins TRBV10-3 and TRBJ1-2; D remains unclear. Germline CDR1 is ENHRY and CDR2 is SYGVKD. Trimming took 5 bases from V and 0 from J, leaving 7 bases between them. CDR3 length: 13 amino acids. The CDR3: CAISIDPNYGYTF. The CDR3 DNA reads TGTGCCATCAGTATCGACCCTAACTATGGCTACACCTTC.

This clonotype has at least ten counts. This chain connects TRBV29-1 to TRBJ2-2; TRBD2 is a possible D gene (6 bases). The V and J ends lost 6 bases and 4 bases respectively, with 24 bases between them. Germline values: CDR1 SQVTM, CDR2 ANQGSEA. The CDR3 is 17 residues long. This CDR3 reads CSVRRGDSESPTGELFF. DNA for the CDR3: TGCAGCGTCCGGCGTGGGGACTCCGAATCCCCCACCGGGGAGCTGTTTTTT.

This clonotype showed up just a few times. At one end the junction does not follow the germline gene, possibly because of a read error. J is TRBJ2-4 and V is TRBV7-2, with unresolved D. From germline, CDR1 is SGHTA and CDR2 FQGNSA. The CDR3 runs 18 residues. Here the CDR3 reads CASSLSWTGHKAKNIQYF. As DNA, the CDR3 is TGTGCAAGCAGCTTAAGTTGGACGGGCCATAAAGCCAAAAACATTCAGTACTTC.

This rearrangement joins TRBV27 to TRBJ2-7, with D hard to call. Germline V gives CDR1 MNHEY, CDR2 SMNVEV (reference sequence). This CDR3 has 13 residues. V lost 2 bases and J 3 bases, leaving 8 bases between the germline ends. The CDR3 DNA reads TGTGCCAGCAGTTTAACCCCCAGCTACGAGCAGTACTTC. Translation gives CASSLTPSYEQYF.

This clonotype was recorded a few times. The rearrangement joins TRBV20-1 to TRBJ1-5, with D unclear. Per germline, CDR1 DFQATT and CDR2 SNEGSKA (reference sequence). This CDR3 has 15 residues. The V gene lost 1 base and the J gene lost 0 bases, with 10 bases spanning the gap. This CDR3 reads CSARVSLGSNQPQHF. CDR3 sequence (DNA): TGCAGTGCTAGAGTAAGCCTGGGTAGCAATCAGCCCCAGCATTTT.

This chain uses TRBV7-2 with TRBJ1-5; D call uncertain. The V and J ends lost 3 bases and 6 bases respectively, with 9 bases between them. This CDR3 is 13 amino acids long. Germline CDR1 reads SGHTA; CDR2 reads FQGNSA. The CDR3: CASSFDPTQPQHF. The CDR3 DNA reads TGTGCCAGCAGCTTTGATCCGACTCAGCCCCAGCATTTT.

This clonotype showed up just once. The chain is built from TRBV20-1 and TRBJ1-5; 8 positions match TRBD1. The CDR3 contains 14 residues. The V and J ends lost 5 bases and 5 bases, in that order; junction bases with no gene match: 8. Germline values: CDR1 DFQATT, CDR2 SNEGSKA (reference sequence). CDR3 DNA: TGCAGTGCTTCGACAGGGGCCAAAGATCAGCCCCAGCATTTT. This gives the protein CSASTGAKDQPQHF.

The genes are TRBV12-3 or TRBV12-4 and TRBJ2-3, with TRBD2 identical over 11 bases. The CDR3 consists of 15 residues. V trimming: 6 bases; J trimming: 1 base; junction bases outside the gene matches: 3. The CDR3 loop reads CASRSTSGGTDTQYF. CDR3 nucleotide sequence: TGTGCCAGCAGATCGACTAGCGGGGGCACAGATACGCAGTATTTT.

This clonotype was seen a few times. The CDR3 loop reads CSARRLGGFFNYGYTF. The CDR3, as DNA: TGCAGTGCTAGACGGCTGGGGGGATTCTTTAACTATGGCTACACCTTC. The genes are TRBV20-1 and TRBJ1-2; weak D call: TRBD1 (5 bases). Deletions cut 2 bases from V and 1 base from J, with 17 bases between. The CDR3 length is 16 residues. Germline CDR1 reads DFQATT; CDR2 reads SNEGSKA (reference sequence).

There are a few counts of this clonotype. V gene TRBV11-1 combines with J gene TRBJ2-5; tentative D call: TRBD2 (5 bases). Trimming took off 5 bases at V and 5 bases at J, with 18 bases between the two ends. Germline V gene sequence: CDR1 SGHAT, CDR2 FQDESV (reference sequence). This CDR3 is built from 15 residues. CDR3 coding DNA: TGTGCCAGCAGCCCTAAGAGGGCCGGGGAGGAGACCCAGTACTTC. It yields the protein CASSPKRAGEETQYF.

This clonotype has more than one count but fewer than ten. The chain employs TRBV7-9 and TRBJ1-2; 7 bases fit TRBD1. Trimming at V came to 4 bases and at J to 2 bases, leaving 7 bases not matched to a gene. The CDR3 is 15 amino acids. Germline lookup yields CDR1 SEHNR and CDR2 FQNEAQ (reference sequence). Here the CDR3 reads CASSSRQGSNYGYTF. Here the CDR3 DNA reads TGTGCCAGCAGCTCCAGACAGGGAAGCAACTATGGCTACACCTTC.

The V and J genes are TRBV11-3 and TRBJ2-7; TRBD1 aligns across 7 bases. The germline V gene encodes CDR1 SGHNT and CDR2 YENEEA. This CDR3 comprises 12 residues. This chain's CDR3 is CATQGETYEQYF. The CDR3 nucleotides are TGTGCTACCCAGGGGGAGACCTACGAGCAGTACTTC.

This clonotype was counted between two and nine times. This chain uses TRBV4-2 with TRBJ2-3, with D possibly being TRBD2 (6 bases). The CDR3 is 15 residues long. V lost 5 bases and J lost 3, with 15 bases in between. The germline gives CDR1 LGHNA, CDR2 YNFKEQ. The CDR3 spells CASSARGSRTDTQYF. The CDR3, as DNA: TGTGCCAGCAGCGCCCGGGGGAGCCGAACAGATACGCAGTATTTT.

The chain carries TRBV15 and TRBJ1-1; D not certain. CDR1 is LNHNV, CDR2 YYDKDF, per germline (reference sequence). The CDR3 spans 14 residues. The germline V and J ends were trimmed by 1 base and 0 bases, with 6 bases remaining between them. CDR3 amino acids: CATSRAIMNTEAFF. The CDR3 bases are TGTGCCACCAGCAGAGCCATCATGAACACTGAAGCTTTCTTT.

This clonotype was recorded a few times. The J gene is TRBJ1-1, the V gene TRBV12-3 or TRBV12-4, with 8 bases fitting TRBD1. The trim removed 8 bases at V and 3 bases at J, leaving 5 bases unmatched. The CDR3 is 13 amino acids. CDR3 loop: CASFYRGYTEAFF. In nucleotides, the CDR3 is TGTGCCAGCTTCTACAGGGGGTACACTGAAGCTTTCTTT.

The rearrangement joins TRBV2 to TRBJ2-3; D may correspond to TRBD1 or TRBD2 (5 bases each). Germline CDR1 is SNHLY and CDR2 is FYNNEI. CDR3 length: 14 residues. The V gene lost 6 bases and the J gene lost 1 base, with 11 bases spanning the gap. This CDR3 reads CASSPGSGTDTQYF. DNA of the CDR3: TGTGCCAGCAGCCCAGGGAGCGGCACAGATACGCAGTATTTT.

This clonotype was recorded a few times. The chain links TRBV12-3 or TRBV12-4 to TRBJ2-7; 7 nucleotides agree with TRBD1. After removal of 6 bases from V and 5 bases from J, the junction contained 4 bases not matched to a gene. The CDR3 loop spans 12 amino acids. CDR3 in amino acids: CASSQGVNEQYF. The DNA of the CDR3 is TGTGCCAGCAGCCAGGGGGTCAACGAGCAGTACTTC.

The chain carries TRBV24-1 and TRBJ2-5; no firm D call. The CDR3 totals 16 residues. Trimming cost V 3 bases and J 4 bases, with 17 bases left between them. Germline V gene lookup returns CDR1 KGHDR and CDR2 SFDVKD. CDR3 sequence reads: CATSDPQSVPPETQYF. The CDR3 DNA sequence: TGTGCCACCAGTGATCCCCAATCGGTCCCTCCAGAGACCCAGTACTTC.

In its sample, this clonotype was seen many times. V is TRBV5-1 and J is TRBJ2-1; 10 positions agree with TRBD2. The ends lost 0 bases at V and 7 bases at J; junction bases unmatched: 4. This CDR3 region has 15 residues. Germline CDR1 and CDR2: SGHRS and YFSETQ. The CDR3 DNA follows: TGCGCCAGCAGCTTGGGCCTAGCGGGAGAGAATGAGCAGTTCTTC. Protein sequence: CASSLGLAGENEQFF.

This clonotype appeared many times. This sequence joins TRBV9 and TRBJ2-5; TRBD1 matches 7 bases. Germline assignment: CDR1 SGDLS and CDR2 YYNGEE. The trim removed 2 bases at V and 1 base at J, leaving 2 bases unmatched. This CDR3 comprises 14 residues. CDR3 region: CASSVGTVQETQYF. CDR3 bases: TGTGCCAGCAGCGTTGGGACAGTCCAAGAGACCCAGTACTTC. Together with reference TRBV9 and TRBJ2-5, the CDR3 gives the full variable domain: DSGVTQTPKHLITATGQRVTLRCSPRSGDLSVYWYQQSLDQGLQFLIQYYNGEERAKGNILERFSAQQFPDLHSELNLSSLELGDSALYFCASSVGTVQETQYFGPGTRLLVL.

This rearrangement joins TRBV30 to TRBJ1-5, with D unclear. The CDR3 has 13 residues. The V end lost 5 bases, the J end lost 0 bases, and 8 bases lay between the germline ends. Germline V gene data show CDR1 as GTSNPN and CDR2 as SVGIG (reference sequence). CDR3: CAWGRISNQPQHF. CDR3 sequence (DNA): TGTGCCTGGGGACGGATTAGCAATCAGCCCCAGCATTTT. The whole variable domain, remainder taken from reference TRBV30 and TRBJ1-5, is SQTIHQWPATLVQPVGSPLSLECTVEGTSNPNLYWYRQAAGRGLQLLFYSVGIGQISSEVPQNLSASRPQDRQFILSSKKLLLSDSGFYLCAWGRISNQPQHFGDGTRLSIL.

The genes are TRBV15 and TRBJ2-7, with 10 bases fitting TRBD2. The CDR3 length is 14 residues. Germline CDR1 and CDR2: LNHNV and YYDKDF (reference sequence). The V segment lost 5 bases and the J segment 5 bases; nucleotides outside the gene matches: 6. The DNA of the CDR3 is TGTGCCACCAGCGGCCTAGCGGGAGACGACGAGCAGTACTTC. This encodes CATSGLAGDDEQYF.

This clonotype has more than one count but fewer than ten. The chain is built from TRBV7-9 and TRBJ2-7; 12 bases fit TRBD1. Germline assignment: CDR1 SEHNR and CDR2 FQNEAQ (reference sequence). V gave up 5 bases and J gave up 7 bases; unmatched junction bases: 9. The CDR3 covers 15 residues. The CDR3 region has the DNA TGTGCCAGCAGCCCCCCGGGACAGGGGGCGCGGGAGCAGTACTTC. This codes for CASSPPGQGAREQYF.

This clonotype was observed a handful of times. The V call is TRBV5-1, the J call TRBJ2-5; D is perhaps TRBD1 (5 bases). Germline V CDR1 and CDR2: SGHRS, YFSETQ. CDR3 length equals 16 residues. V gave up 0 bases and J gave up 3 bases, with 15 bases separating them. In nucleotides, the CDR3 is TGCGCCAGCAGCTTGGAGTATGCAGGGCGAGAAGAGACCCAGTACTTC. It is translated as CASSLEYAGREETQYF.

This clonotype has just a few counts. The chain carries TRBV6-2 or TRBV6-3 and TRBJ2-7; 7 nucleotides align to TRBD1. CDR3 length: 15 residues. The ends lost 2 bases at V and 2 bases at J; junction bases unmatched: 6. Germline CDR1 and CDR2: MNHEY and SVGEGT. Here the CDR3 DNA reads TGTGCCAGCAGTTACCCGACAGGGTTAACCTACGAGCAGTACTTC. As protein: CASSYPTGLTYEQYF.

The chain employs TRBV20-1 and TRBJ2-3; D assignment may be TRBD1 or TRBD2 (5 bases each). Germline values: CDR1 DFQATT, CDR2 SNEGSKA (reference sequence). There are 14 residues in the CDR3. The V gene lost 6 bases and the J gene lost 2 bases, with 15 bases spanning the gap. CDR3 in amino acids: CSAKGAGTTDTQYF. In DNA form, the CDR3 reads TGCAGTGCGAAAGGAGCCGGGACCACAGATACGCAGTATTTT.

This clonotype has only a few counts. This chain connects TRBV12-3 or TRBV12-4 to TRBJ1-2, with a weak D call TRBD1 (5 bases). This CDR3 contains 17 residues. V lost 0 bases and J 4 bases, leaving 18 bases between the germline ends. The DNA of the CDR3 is TGTGCCAGCAGTTTAGCGCAGGGAGGGAGGCCCCTCTATGGCTACACCTTC. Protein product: CASSLAQGGRPLYGYTF.

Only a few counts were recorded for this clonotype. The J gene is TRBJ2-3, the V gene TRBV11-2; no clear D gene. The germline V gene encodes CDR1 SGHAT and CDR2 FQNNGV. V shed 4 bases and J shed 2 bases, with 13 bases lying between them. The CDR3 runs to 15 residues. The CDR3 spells CASSSKMAHTDTQYF. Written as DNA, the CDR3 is TGTGCCAGCAGCTCGAAAATGGCACACACAGATACGCAGTATTTT.

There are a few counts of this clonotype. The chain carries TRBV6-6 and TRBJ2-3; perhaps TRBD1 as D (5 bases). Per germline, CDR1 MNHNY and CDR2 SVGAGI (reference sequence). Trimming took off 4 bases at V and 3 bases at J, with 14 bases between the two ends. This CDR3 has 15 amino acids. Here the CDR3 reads CASSWGVGLTDTQYF. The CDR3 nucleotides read TGTGCCAGCAGTTGGGGCGTCGGGTTGACAGATACGCAGTATTTT.